The 12 T cell receptor beta chains below come from one sample, sequenced in a study of long-term antiretroviral therapy in people with HIV. Runs used v3.0 of the immunoSEQ assay and were done at survey level. Here immunoSEQ multiplex PCR was the method, and the copy in TCRdb shows in-frame clones only, minus some. The repertoire includes about 24,000 clones, 70% to 85% of them detected once, and 5% to 6.5% sits in the top ten. The starting material was unsorted PBMCs, obtained 4.4 years after starting antiretroviral therapy. The source is a man aged 25 to 40 with HIV.

J is TRBJ2-7 and V is TRBV2; perhaps TRBD2 as D (5 bases). The CDR3 contains 14 residues. The V gene lost 7 bases and the J gene lost 1 base, with 14 bases spanning the gap. From germline, CDR1 is SNHLY and CDR2 FYNNEI. CDR3 amino acids: CASIPGTRSYEQYF. The CDR3 DNA reads as TGTGCCAGCATCCCGGGAACCCGATCCTACGAGCAGTACTTC.

This chain links TRBV6-1 with TRBJ1-2, with no clear D. Trimming took off 4 bases at V and 0 bases at J, with 12 bases between the two ends. This CDR3 is 15 amino acids long. Looked up from germline, CDR1 is MNHNS and CDR2 is SASEGT. Here the CDR3 reads CASSGVRIANYGYTF. CDR3 nucleotides: TGTGCCAGCAGTGGGGTACGGATAGCTAACTATGGCTACACCTTC.

The chain carries TRBV11-2 and TRBJ2-5, with D perhaps TRBD1 (6 bases). V was pared by 5 bases and J by 4 bases, with 14 bases between. Looked up from germline, CDR1 is SGHAT and CDR2 is FQNNGV. CDR3 length equals 14 residues. Here the CDR3 reads CASSLLTGRETQYF. The CDR3 DNA sequence: TGTGCCAGCAGCCTTCTGACAGGCCGAGAGACCCAGTACTTC.

For the CDR3, the DNA is TGCGCCAGCAGCCAAGGGGGCGGGGGCAATCAGCCCCAGCATTTT. This codes for CASSQGGGGNQPQHF. This sequence joins TRBV4-3 and TRBJ1-5; perhaps TRBD1 as D (5 bases). CDR3 size: 15 residues. V dropped 1 base and J dropped 2 bases, with 9 bases sitting between them. Germline V lookup: CDR1 LGHNA, CDR2 YSLEER.

The chain has TRBV28 and TRBJ1-5; D is ambiguous. The CDR3 is 14 amino acids. V lost 1 base to trimming and J lost 0 bases, with 4 bases between them. Germline assignment: CDR1 MDHEN and CDR2 SYDVKM. The chain's CDR3 is CASSLYYSNQPQHF. The CDR3 nucleotides are TGTGCCAGCAGTTTATATTATAGCAATCAGCCCCAGCATTTT.

The chain couples TRBV6-5 to TRBJ1-1, with 7 bases identical to TRBD1. The CDR3 is 12 amino acids. CDR1 is MNHEY and CDR2 is SVGAGI in the germline V gene. With V trimmed by 10 bases and J by 1 base, 3 bases remained unmatched. For the CDR3, the DNA is TGTGCCACCCGGACAGGGAACACTGAAGCTTTCTTT. Translated: CATRTGNTEAFF.

In nucleotides, the CDR3 is TGTGCCAGCTCACCACCGGACAAGACGGGCCAGCCCCAGCATTTT. Its translation is CASSPPDKTGQPQHF. This rearrangement joins TRBV18 to TRBJ1-5; maybe TRBD1 (5 bases). V was cut by 0 bases and J by 7 bases, with 13 bases left in between. Per the germline V gene, CDR1 is KGHSH and CDR2 is LQKENI. The CDR3 consists of 15 residues.

The J gene is TRBJ2-7, the V gene TRBV4-1; D is tentatively TRBD1 or TRBD2 (5 bases each). V gave up 2 bases and J gave up 6 bases, with 17 bases separating them. Per germline, CDR1 MGHRA and CDR2 YSYEKL. This CDR3 has 15 amino acids. CDR3 sequence: CASSQMWQGRAEQYF. Written as DNA, the CDR3 is TGCGCCAGCAGCCAAATGTGGCAGGGACGGGCCGAGCAGTACTTC.

V and J are TRBV7-9 and TRBJ2-1, with 7 nucleotides matching TRBD2. This CDR3 spans 14 amino acids. J was trimmed by 2 bases and V by 4 bases; bases with no gene match: 2. Germline CDR1 is SEHNR and CDR2 is FQNEAQ (reference sequence). CDR3 sequence: CASSSLAAYNEQFF. CDR3 nucleotides: TGTGCCAGCAGCTCCCTAGCGGCCTACAATGAGCAGTTCTTC.

The chain is built from TRBV6-5 and TRBJ2-7, with unresolved D. Looked up from germline, CDR1 is MNHEY and CDR2 is SVGAGI. V lost 5 bases and J lost 0, with 5 bases in between. This CDR3 spans 12 amino acids. CDR3 loop: CASSQSSYEQYF. The CDR3 region has the DNA TGTGCCAGCAGTCAAAGCTCCTACGAGCAGTACTTC.

The chain couples TRBV7-9 to TRBJ2-3, with a possible D match to TRBD1 (5 bases). Per the germline V gene, CDR1 is SEHNR and CDR2 is FQNEAQ (reference sequence). The CDR3 extends over 12 amino acids. The V and J ends lost 5 bases and 3 bases respectively, with 6 bases between them. The CDR3 DNA reads as TGTGCCAGCAGCCGACAGACAGATACGCAGTATTTT. It specifies CASSRQTDTQYF.

The rearrangement joins TRBV19 to TRBJ1-1; D is unclear. Germline values: CDR1 LNHDA, CDR2 SQIVND (reference sequence). Trimming shortened V by 3 bases and J by 4 bases, and 9 bases separated the two germline ends. The CDR3 covers 13 residues. The CDR3 nucleotides read TGTGCCAGTAGTATCGGATCTTCCACTGAAGCTTTCTTT. Protein product: CASSIGSSTEAFF.